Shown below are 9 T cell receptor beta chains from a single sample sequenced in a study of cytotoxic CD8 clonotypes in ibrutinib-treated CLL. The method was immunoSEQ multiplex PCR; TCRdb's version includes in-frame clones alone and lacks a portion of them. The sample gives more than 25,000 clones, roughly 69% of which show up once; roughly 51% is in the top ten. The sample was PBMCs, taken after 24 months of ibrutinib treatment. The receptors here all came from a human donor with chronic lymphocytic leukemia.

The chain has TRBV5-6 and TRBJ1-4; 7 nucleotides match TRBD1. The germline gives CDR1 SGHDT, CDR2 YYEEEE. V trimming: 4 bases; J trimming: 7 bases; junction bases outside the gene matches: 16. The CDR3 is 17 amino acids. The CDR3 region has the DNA TGTGCCAGCAGCGTCACATTAGGGGGCCCGGGTGGTGAAAAACTGTTTTTT. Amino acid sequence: CASSVTLGGPGGEKLFF.

CDR3 residues: CASSISAGEAFF. The CDR3 nucleotides are TGTGCCAGTAGTATTTCGGCAGGGGAAGCTTTCTTT. The chain uses TRBV19 and TRBJ1-1; D is possibly TRBD1 (5 bases). Trimming left V 3 bases short and J 8 bases short, with 10 bases between. Germline CDR1 is LNHDA and CDR2 is SQIVND (reference sequence). This CDR3 has 12 residues.

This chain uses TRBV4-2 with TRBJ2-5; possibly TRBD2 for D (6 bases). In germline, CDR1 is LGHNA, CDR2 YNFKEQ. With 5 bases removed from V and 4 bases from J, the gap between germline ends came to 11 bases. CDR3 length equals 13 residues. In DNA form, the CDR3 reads TGTGCCAGCAGCGCGACTAGGAGAGAGACCCAGTACTTC. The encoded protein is CASSATRRETQYF.

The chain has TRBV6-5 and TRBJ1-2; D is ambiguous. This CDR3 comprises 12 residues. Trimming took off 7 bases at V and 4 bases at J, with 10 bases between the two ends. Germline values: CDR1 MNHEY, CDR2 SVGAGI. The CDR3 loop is CASIQGGYGYTF. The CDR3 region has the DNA TGTGCCAGCATCCAAGGAGGCTATGGCTACACCTTC.

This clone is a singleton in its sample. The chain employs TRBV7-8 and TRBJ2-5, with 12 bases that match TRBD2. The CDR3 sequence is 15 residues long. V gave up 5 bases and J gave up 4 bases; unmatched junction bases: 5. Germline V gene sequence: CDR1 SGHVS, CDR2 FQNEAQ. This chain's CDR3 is CASSIPSGGAETQYF. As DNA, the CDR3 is TGTGCCAGCAGCATCCCTAGCGGGGGGGCAGAGACCCAGTACTTC.

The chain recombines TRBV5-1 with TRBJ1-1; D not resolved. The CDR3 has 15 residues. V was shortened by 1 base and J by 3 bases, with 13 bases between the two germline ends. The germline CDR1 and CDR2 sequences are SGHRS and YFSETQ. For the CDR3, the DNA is TGCGCCAGCAGCTTGCTCTCCTTGGTCGACACTGAAGCTTTCTTT. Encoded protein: CASSLLSLVDTEAFF. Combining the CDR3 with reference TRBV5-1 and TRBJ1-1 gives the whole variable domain KAGVTQTPRYLIKTRGQQVTLSCSPISGHRSVSWYQQTPGQGLQFLFEYFSETQRNKGNFPGRFSGRQFSNSRSEMNVSTLELGDSALYLCASSLLSLVDTEAFFGQGTRLTVV.

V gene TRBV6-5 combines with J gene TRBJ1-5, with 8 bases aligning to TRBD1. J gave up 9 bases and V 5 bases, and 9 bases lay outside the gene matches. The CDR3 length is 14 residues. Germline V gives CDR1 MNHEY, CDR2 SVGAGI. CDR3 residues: CASSRGQGVLPQHF. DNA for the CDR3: TGTGCCAGCAGTCGAGGACAGGGTGTTTTGCCCCAGCATTTT.

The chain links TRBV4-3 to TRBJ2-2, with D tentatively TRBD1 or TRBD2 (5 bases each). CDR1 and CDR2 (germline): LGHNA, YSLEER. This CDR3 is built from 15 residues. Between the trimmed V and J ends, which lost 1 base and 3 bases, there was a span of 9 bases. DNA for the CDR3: TGCGCCAGCAGCCAAGTCGAGGGACACACCGGGGAGCTGTTTTTT. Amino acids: CASSQVEGHTGELFF.

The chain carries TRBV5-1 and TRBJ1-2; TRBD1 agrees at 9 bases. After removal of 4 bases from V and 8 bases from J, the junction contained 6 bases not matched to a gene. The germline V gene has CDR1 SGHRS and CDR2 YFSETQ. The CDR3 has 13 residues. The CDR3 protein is CASSEQGAIGYTF. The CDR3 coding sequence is TGCGCCAGCAGCGAACAGGGGGCGATCGGCTACACCTTC.